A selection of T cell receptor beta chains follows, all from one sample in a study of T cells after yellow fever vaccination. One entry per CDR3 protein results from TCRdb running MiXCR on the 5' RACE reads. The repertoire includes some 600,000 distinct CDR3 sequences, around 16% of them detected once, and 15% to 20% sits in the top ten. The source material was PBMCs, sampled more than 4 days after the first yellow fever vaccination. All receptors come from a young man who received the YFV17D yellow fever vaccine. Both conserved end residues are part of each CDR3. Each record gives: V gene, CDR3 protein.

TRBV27 CASSLLGATNTGELFF
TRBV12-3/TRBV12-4 CASGTGLRGGELFF
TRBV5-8 CASKLQGTDTQYF
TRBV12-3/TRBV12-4 CASGFSLNYGYTF
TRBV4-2 CASSQAPSGRPNTGELFF
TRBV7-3 CASSARDRATEAFF
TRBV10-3 CAISESPSPEAFF
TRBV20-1 CSAPRTSGRWDTQYF
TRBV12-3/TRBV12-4 CASSWAGRQTDTQYF
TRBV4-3 CASSQDRLGRNPEAFF
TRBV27 CASSSTRTGPEAFF
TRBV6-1 CAIGGAGGDTGELFF
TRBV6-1 CASSPGAGGYYGYTF
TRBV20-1 CSAGGTYGYTF
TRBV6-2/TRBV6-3 CASRRGELFF
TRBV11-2 CASSLGLLTEAFF
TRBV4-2 CASSQDSGVSTDTQYF
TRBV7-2 CASSNPGTSGGVETQYF
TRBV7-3 CASSLLPSGGAKVF
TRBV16 CASSQSTAYNEQFF
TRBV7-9 CASSPRGKRGDNEQFF
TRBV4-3 CASSQGLGQTEYEQYF
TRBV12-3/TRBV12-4 CASGEWDRDGPQYF
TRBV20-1 CSARVVWDNPEAFF
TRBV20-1 CSAPRNQGTEAFF
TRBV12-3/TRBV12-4 CASQQGTRPGVLFF
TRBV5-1 CASSSTDTSTDTQYF
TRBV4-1 CASSQGVNGFTEAFF
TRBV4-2 CASSQARLGQGEGEKLFF
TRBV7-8 CASSLNQGDSSEQFF
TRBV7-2 CASDRGTTDTQYF
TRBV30 CAWSSGSYIQYF
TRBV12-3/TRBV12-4 CASSFPTQPQHF
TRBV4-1 CASSQGLSPHYEQYF
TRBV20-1 CSAVLAGGIVFPYGYTF
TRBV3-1 CASSLGRGTNYEQYF
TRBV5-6 CASSVRDSPYGYTF
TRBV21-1 CASSKPQGARDGYTF
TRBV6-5 CASSYSGPTGELFF
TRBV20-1 CSASRDIWIGYTF
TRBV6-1 CASRRQGGSAGELFF
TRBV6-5 CASSYGQHYGYTF